One and the same sample provided the 26 T cell receptor beta chains below, sequenced in a study of CD8 T cells in ankylosing spondylitis. Each CDR3 protein gets one entry after TCRdb re-called the 5' RACE reads with MiXCR. There are 250,000 or so distinct CDR3 sequences in the sample; under 30% occur only once, and roughly 0.6% lies in the top ten. The sequenced sample consisted of blood, either unsorted or a sorted T cell fraction (not recorded which). The receptors shown here come from a male donor with ankylosing spondylitis or in good health (not recorded which).

In this sample, this clonotype turned up many times. J is TRBJ2-3 and V is TRBV20-1; 8 bases align to TRBD2. This CDR3 is 15 amino acids long. The ends lost 6 bases at V and 2 bases at J; junction bases unmatched: 10. Germline V gives CDR1 DFQATT, CDR2 SNEGSKA (reference sequence). CDR3 protein: CSAGGRGASTDTQYF. The CDR3, as DNA: TGCAGTGCCGGGGGGCGGGGGGCCTCCACAGATACGCAGTATTTT.

V gene TRBV15 combines with J gene TRBJ2-3; D call uncertain. This CDR3 has 16 amino acids. Deletions cut 0 bases from V and 0 bases from J, with 10 bases between. Germline V CDR1 and CDR2: LNHNV, YYDKDF (reference sequence). CDR3 DNA sequence: TGTGCCACCAGCAGAGAGGTTAAACCTAGCACAGATACGCAGTATTTT. Its protein product is CATSREVKPSTDTQYF. Complete variable domain (other parts from reference TRBV15 and TRBJ2-3): DAMVIQNPRYQVTQFGKPVTLSCSQTLNHNVMYWYQQKSSQAPKLLFHYYDKDFNNEADTPDNFQSRRPNTSFCFLDIRSPGLGDTAMYLCATSREVKPSTDTQYFGPGTRLTVL.

Only a few counts were recorded for this clonotype. The chain is built from TRBV20-1 and TRBJ2-5; D possibly uses TRBD1 or TRBD2 (5 bases each). Germline assignment: CDR1 DFQATT and CDR2 SNEGSKA (reference sequence). V lost 6 bases and J 5 bases, leaving 16 bases between the germline ends. CDR3 length equals 13 residues. The CDR3 loop reads CSALPGTPETQYF. As DNA, the CDR3 is TGCAGTGCCCTCCCCGGGACCCCGGAGACCCAGTACTTC.

This rearrangement joins TRBV9 to TRBJ2-3; D is uncertain. This CDR3 comprises 15 residues. Germline V lookup: CDR1 SGDLS, CDR2 YYNGEE. V dropped 1 base and J dropped 2 bases, with 11 bases sitting between them. In nucleotides, the CDR3 is TGTGCCAGCAGCGTACGCGGCTACCCCACAGATACGCAGTATTTT. This codes for CASSVRGYPTDTQYF.

The chain combines TRBV20-1 with TRBJ2-7, with a weak D call TRBD1 (8 bases). Trimming cost V 6 bases and J 2 bases, with 14 bases left between them. This CDR3 comprises 13 residues. Germline CDR1 DFQATT, CDR2 SNEGSKA (reference sequence). CDR3 sequence (DNA): TGCAGTGCGCACAGGGGGGGTCCCTACGAGCAGTACTTC. Its protein is CSAHRGGPYEQYF.

There are many counts of this clonotype. The J gene is TRBJ2-1, the V gene TRBV6-5; perhaps TRBD1 as D (5 bases). CDR3 length: 15 amino acids. CDR1 and CDR2 from the germline V gene are MNHEY and SVGAGI. Trimming pared 2 bases from V and 7 bases from J, leaving 15 bases between. In nucleotides, the CDR3 is TGTGCCAGCAGTTACAAGATGTTCAGGGTGAATGAGCAGTTCTTC. Translation: CASSYKMFRVNEQFF.

This clonotype was counted only a few times. The chain has TRBV10-3 and TRBJ2-1; D gene ambiguous. The ends were cut back, 4 bases at V and 6 bases at J, with 13 bases in the middle. The CDR3 covers 14 residues. The germline V gene has CDR1 ENHRY and CDR2 SYGVKD. This CDR3 reads CAISVDKTFNEQFF. Here the CDR3 DNA reads TGTGCCATCAGTGTTGACAAAACCTTCAATGAGCAGTTCTTC.

Regarding this clonotype: A read error may produce the germline difference seen at one junction end. The chain has TRBV20-1 and TRBJ2-3; 8 positions agree with TRBD2. The CDR3 is 15 residues long. Germline V gives CDR1 DFQATT, CDR2 SNEGSKA (reference sequence). In DNA, the CDR3 is TGCAGTGCTAGAGATACGGGGGGGGGCACAAATACGCAGTATTTT. Translation gives CSARDTGGGTNTQYF.

This clonotype was detected only a few times. The chain couples TRBV6-4 to TRBJ2-2, with D unclear. The germline V gene has CDR1 MRHNA and CDR2 SNTAGT. The V end lost 0 bases, the J end lost 2 bases, and 4 bases lay between the germline ends. The CDR3 has 14 residues. CDR3 nucleotide sequence: TGTGCCAGCAGTGACTCGACTAACACCGGGGAGCTGTTTTTT. Its protein is CASSDSTNTGELFF.

This clonotype was detected a few times. The chain uses TRBV20-1 and TRBJ1-3, with no clear D. CDR3 size: 13 residues. Looked up from germline, CDR1 is DFQATT and CDR2 is SNEGSKA (reference sequence). Trimming cost V 0 bases and J 1 base, with 4 bases left between them. CDR3: CSARETSGNTIYF. The CDR3 nucleotides are TGCAGTGCTAGAGAGACGTCTGGAAACACCATATATTTT.

In this sample, this clonotype turned up many times. The genes are TRBV20-1 and TRBJ2-3; TRBD1 matches at 9 bases. This CDR3 is 16 amino acids long. Germline V CDR1 and CDR2: DFQATT, SNEGSKA (reference sequence). V lost 6 bases and J lost 0; bases outside the gene matches: 10. CDR3 region: CSALNRGRVSTDTQYF. CDR3 bases: TGCAGTGCGCTAAACAGGGGGCGTGTGAGCACAGATACGCAGTATTTT.

J is TRBJ2-5 and V is TRBV29-1; 8 bases are a match to TRBD1. This CDR3 contains 13 residues. V trimming: 3 bases; J trimming: 5 bases; junction bases outside the gene matches: 5. Germline-derived CDR1 and CDR2 are SQVTM and ANQGSEA. The chain's CDR3 is CSVETGAGETQYF. CDR3 nucleotides: TGCAGCGTTGAGACAGGGGCCGGGGAGACCCAGTACTTC.

DNA of the CDR3: TGCAGTGCTAGTTCGTTGGGGCCAGCTAACTATGGCTACACCTTC. It specifies CSASSLGPANYGYTF. The V gene is TRBV20-1, the J gene TRBJ1-2; D is possibly TRBD1 (5 bases). The V gene's germline CDR1 is DFQATT and CDR2 SNEGSKA (reference sequence). The CDR3 sequence is 15 residues long. V lost 3 bases, J lost 0 bases, and 14 bases lay in between.

The CDR3 spells CASSYSKAWDRGVNQPQHF. The CDR3 coding sequence is TGTGCCAGCAGTTACTCTAAGGCCTGGGACAGGGGGGTCAATCAGCCCCAGCATTTT. This chain connects TRBV6-2 or TRBV6-3 to TRBJ1-5; 11 nucleotides line up with TRBD1. This CDR3 is 19 amino acids long. CDR1 is MNHEY and CDR2 is SVGEGT in the germline V gene. The V gene end was trimmed by 0 bases and the J gene end by 3 bases; junction bases not matched to a gene: 10.

The chain has TRBV20-1 and TRBJ1-1; 11 bases are shared with TRBD1. Germline V lookup: CDR1 DFQATT, CDR2 SNEGSKA (reference sequence). CDR3 length equals 15 residues. Losses at the gene ends were 1 base for V and 7 bases for J; bases not matched to a gene: 8. Here the CDR3 DNA reads TGCAGTGCTAGAGCCGGGACAGGGGGTAGTGGTGAAGCTTTCTTT. This sequence encodes CSARAGTGGSGEAFF.

In its sample, this clonotype was seen a few times. CDR3 DNA sequence: TGTGCCAGCAGTTACGCGGGACAGGCGATTAATTCACCCCTCCACTTT. As protein: CASSYAGQAINSPLHF. The chain joins TRBV6-5 to TRBJ1-6, with TRBD1 identical over 8 bases. Germline CDR1 is MNHEY and CDR2 is SVGAGI. V gave up 2 bases and J gave up 6 bases; unmatched junction bases: 6. The CDR3 runs to 16 residues.

The chain links TRBV6-5 to TRBJ1-1; possibly TRBD1 for D (6 bases). Trimming took off 0 bases at V and 12 bases at J, with 20 bases between the two ends. Germline CDR1 MNHEY, CDR2 SVGAGI. The CDR3 is 15 amino acids. CDR3: CASSYSMGRGITTFF. DNA of the CDR3: TGTGCCAGCAGTTACTCGATGGGCAGGGGAATCACGACTTTCTTT.

Many counts were recorded for this clonotype. This sequence joins TRBV10-3 and TRBJ1-5; 8 nucleotides line up with TRBD1. V gave up 6 bases and J gave up 6 bases; unmatched junction bases: 7. CDR1 and CDR2 from the germline V gene are ENHRY and SYGVKD. The CDR3 length is 14 residues. The CDR3 spells CAISLTGVVQPQHF. In DNA form, the CDR3 reads TGTGCCATCAGCTTGACAGGGGTAGTTCAGCCCCAGCATTTT.

This clonotype occurred a few times. V gene TRBV10-3 combines with J gene TRBJ2-1, with D hard to call. V shed 8 bases and J shed 8 bases, with 13 bases lying between them. Looked up from germline, CDR1 is ENHRY and CDR2 is SYGVKD. The CDR3 consists of 12 residues. The CDR3 coding sequence is TGTGCCATCGCCCCCGGTTGGGATGAGCAGTTCTTC. This encodes CAIAPGWDEQFF.

This clonotype came up many times. The chain couples TRBV5-1 to TRBJ2-3, with D hard to call. The germline V gene encodes CDR1 SGHRS and CDR2 YFSETQ. The CDR3 spans 14 residues. V shed 0 bases and J shed 5 bases, with 10 bases lying between them. The CDR3 is CASSLVGRKDTQYF. The CDR3 region has the DNA TGCGCCAGCAGCTTGGTTGGACGGAAAGATACGCAGTATTTT.

The chain has TRBV7-3 and TRBJ2-3; 7 bases align to TRBD2. After removal of 4 bases from V and 0 bases from J, the junction contained 10 bases not matched to a gene. The germline V gene has CDR1 SGHTA and CDR2 FQGTGA. This CDR3 is built from 17 residues. CDR3 region: CASSSQASSGSTDTQYF. CDR3 sequence (DNA): TGTGCCAGCAGCTCACAGGCGTCTAGCGGTAGCACAGATACGCAGTATTTT.

This clonotype was seen repeatedly, ten times or more. The genes are TRBV20-1 and TRBJ1-1, with TRBD1 identical over 9 bases. V lost 5 bases, J lost 0 bases, and 7 bases stayed unmatched. Per germline, CDR1 DFQATT and CDR2 SNEGSKA (reference sequence). This CDR3 comprises 15 residues. CDR3 residues: CSAPDRGRMNTEAFF. Written as DNA, the CDR3 is TGCAGTGCTCCGGACAGGGGCAGAATGAACACTGAAGCTTTCTTT.

CDR3 coding DNA: TGCAGTGGCCAGGGTAGCGGTGGCATTCAGTACTTC. It specifies CSGQGSGGIQYF. The rearrangement joins TRBV20-1 to TRBJ2-4; tentatively, D is TRBD2 (6 bases). Trimming took 7 bases from V and 9 from J, leaving 16 bases between them. There are 12 residues in the CDR3. From germline, CDR1 is DFQATT and CDR2 SNEGSKA (reference sequence).

The chain joins TRBV6-6 to TRBJ1-6; possible D gene TRBD1, 5 bases. Germline CDR1 is MNHNY and CDR2 is SVGAGI (reference sequence). Trimming stripped 7 bases from V and 9 bases from J, with 13 bases between. The CDR3 runs to 13 residues. CDR3 region: CASNNRGGSPLHF. The CDR3 bases are TGTGCCAGCAATAATAGGGGCGGTTCACCCCTCCACTTT.

This clonotype showed up many times. V usage is TRBV4-1 and J usage is TRBJ2-7; D unresolved. V lost 3 bases and J 3 bases, leaving 12 bases between the germline ends. Germline V gene lookup returns CDR1 MGHRA and CDR2 YSYEKL. The CDR3 consists of 14 residues. The CDR3 here is CASSHDPYSYEQYF. The CDR3 coding sequence is TGCGCCAGCAGCCACGACCCATACAGCTACGAGCAGTACTTC.

The rearrangement joins TRBV15 to TRBJ2-5, with TRBD1 identical over 10 bases. Germline V gene sequence: CDR1 LNHNV, CDR2 YYDKDF (reference sequence). The CDR3 covers 18 residues. Losses at the gene ends were 0 bases for V and 5 bases for J; bases not matched to a gene: 12. CDR3 nucleotide sequence: TGTGCCACCAGCAGAGATACCCTCGACAGGGGGCAAGGGGAGACCCAGTACTTC. This codes for CATSRDTLDRGQGETQYF.